The sequence of this T cell receptor (beta chain) was determined in a study of blood T cell repertoires in COVID-19. The data were produced by immunoSEQ multiplex PCR, yet TCRdb's version contains in-frame clones alone and is incomplete. The sample lists about 42,000 clones, 75% to 90% seen once, with under 0.4% in the top ten. V lost 2 bases to trimming and J lost 1 base; unmatched junction nucleotides: 10. CDR3 size: 17 residues. The germline V gene encodes CDR1 LGHNA and CDR2 YSLEER. The specimen was peripheral blood. The source of this sequence is a human donor in a cohort sampled during active COVID-19. The V gene is TRBV4-3, the J gene TRBJ2-7; 8 bases line up with TRBD1. The chain's CDR3 is CASSQIYETGVSYEQYF. DNA for the CDR3: TGCGCCAGCAGCCAAATCTACGAGACAGGGGTTTCCTACGAGCAGTACTTC.